These 20 T cell receptor beta chains were all obtained from the same sample, sequenced in a study of blood T cell repertoires in COVID-19. Assay used: immunoSEQ multiplex PCR; TCRdb lists only in-frame clones, some missing. The sample has approximately 110,000 clones, almost 90% seen once. Sequenced: peripheral blood. Receptors originate from a woman between 50 and 59 years old with active or convalescent COVID-19.

CDR3: CASSLAEETQYF. CDR3 sequence (DNA): TGTGCCAGCAGCTTGGCGGAGGAGACCCAGTACTTC. V is TRBV7-6 and J is TRBJ2-5; D remains unclear. Trimming stripped 3 bases from V and 5 bases from J, with 7 bases between. This CDR3 region has 12 residues. The germline CDR1 and CDR2 sequences are SGHVS and FNYEAQ.

The V and J genes are TRBV5-6 and TRBJ2-5; 8 bases are shared with TRBD2. Germline V gives CDR1 SGHDT, CDR2 YYEEEE. The CDR3 is made up of 12 amino acids. V shed 2 bases and J 9 bases; nucleotides not matched to a gene: 3. The CDR3 nucleotides read TGTGCCAGCAGCTTAGGGACTAGGGCCCAGTACTTC. Translating it yields CASSLGTRAQYF.

The genes are TRBV7-8 and TRBJ1-2; a weak D match, TRBD1 (6 bases). CDR1 is SGHVS, CDR2 FQNEAQ, per germline. Trimming shortened V by 6 bases and J by 4 bases, and 12 bases separated the two germline ends. The CDR3 runs to 13 residues. Here the CDR3 reads CASSRTDSYGYTF. The CDR3 DNA reads as TGTGCCAGCAGTCGGACAGACAGCTATGGCTACACCTTC. Variable domain in full (rest from reference TRBV7-8 and TRBJ1-2): GAGVSQSPRYKVAKRGQDVALRCDPISGHVSLFWYQQALGQGPEFLTYFQNEAQLDKSGLPSDRFFAERPEGSVSTLKIQRTQQEDSAVYLCASSRTDSYGYTFGSGTRLTVV.

This chain connects TRBV13 to TRBJ2-3; D might be TRBD1 (10 bases). The CDR3 extends over 19 amino acids. CDR1 PRHDT and CDR2 FYEKMQ come from the germline V gene (reference sequence). V was cut by 5 bases and J by 7 bases, with 31 bases left in between. CDR3 coding DNA: TGTGCCAGCAGCCCCCGGACAGGGGGGACTAAGGCGGGAGGGAATACGCAGTATTTT. Translated: CASSPRTGGTKAGGNTQYF.

CDR3: CASSLSRSSTLSYEQYF. CDR3 sequence (DNA): TGTGCCAGCAGCTTATCTAGGAGCAGTACTCTCTCCTACGAGCAGTACTTC. V usage is TRBV7-2 and J usage is TRBJ2-7; D not resolved. Between the trimmed V and J ends, which lost 2 bases and 0 bases, there was a span of 17 bases. Germline V gives CDR1 SGHTA, CDR2 FQGNSA. The CDR3 has 17 amino acids.

This sequence joins TRBV5-1 and TRBJ1-4, with 7 bases identical to TRBD1. The CDR3 runs 15 residues. Germline trimming cut 1 base from V and 7 bases from J; bases unmatched to any gene: 7. Germline CDR1 is SGHRS and CDR2 is YFSETQ. CDR3 sequence reads: CASSLLRGDSEKLFF. CDR3 coding DNA: TGCGCCAGCAGCTTGTTACGAGGGGACAGTGAAAAACTGTTTTTT.

The chain carries TRBV2 and TRBJ1-4, with a possible D match to TRBD1 (5 bases). Germline CDR1 and CDR2: SNHLY and FYNNEI. The CDR3 extends over 12 amino acids. Trimming took off 7 bases at V and 12 bases at J, with 15 bases between the two ends. CDR3 sequence (DNA): TGTGCCAGCAAATCATCAGGGATGGAACTGTTTTTT. Translating gives CASKSSGMELFF.

This sequence joins TRBV12-3 or TRBV12-4 and TRBJ2-7, with D possibly TRBD1 on 6 matching bases. V was trimmed by 7 bases and J by 6 bases, leaving 16 bases between them. The CDR3 extends over 13 amino acids. CDR3 protein: CASTLGQFSEQYF. CDR3 DNA: TGTGCCAGCACCCTAGGACAGTTCTCCGAGCAGTACTTC.

The chain joins TRBV6-5 to TRBJ2-1, with 7 bases lining up with TRBD2. The germline V gene has CDR1 MNHEY and CDR2 SVGAGI. The CDR3 consists of 13 residues. Trimming removed 7 bases from V and 4 bases from J; junction bases left unmatched: 4. In nucleotides, the CDR3 is TGTGCCAGCATCTCGGGGGGTTACAATGAGCAGTTCTTC. Protein: CASISGGYNEQFF.

The CDR3 protein is CASTLTRGEKLFF. CDR3 nucleotides: TGTGCCAGCACCCTCACCCGGGGGGAAAAACTGTTTTTT. The rearrangement uses TRBV6-5 and TRBJ1-4; D perhaps matches TRBD1 (5 bases). V lost 7 bases and J 8 bases, leaving 14 bases between the germline ends. The CDR3 consists of 13 residues. In germline, CDR1 is MNHEY, CDR2 SVGAGI.

The chain has TRBV2 and TRBJ2-7, with 9 positions matching TRBD1. CDR1 is SNHLY, CDR2 FYNNEI, per germline. The CDR3 covers 14 residues. V trimming: 5 bases; J trimming: 0 bases; junction bases outside the gene matches: 2. Written as DNA, the CDR3 is TGTGCCAGCAGTTGGGACAGGGTCTCCTACGAGCAGTACTTC. Its protein product is CASSWDRVSYEQYF.

The chain uses TRBV18 and TRBJ1-4, with 7 nucleotides matching TRBD1. Germline V gene sequence: CDR1 KGHSH, CDR2 LQKENI. The CDR3 sequence is 17 residues long. The V segment lost 3 bases and the J segment 10 bases; nucleotides outside the gene matches: 17. The CDR3 here is CASSPQTITGAGVKLFF. CDR3 DNA: TGTGCCAGCTCACCTCAGACCATAACAGGGGCTGGTGTAAAACTGTTTTTT.

The J gene is TRBJ1-6, the V gene TRBV6-5; perhaps TRBD1 as D (5 bases). With 2 bases removed from V and 7 bases from J, the gap between germline ends came to 12 bases. Germline CDR1 reads MNHEY; CDR2 reads SVGAGI. The CDR3 runs 15 residues. CDR3 DNA sequence: TGTGCCAGCAGTTACCGGGACGGACTAAATTCACCCCTCCACTTT. As protein: CASSYRDGLNSPLHF.

CDR3 residues: CASSYSGRLAGNEQFF. DNA of the CDR3: TGTGCCAGCAGTTACTCGGGCAGGCTAGCGGGTAATGAGCAGTTCTTC. The chain couples TRBV6-2 or TRBV6-3 to TRBJ2-1, with 8 bases identical to TRBD2. CDR3 length: 16 amino acids. V gave up 0 bases and J gave up 7 bases; unmatched junction bases: 8. Germline CDR1 and CDR2: MNHEY and SVGEGT.

The chain combines TRBV18 with TRBJ2-7; D perhaps matches TRBD2 (6 bases). CDR3 length: 12 residues. Trimming removed 2 bases from V and 5 bases from J, with 7 bases in between. Per germline, CDR1 KGHSH and CDR2 LQKENI. CDR3 nucleotides: TGTGCCAGCTCACCAACTAGCCACGAGCAGTACTTC. Protein: CASSPTSHEQYF.

V and J are TRBV7-9 and TRBJ2-1; the match to TRBD2 covers 10 bases. Germline V gives CDR1 SEHNR, CDR2 FQNEAQ (reference sequence). V lost 11 bases and J lost 6; bases outside the gene matches: 16. The CDR3 extends over 16 amino acids. The DNA of the CDR3 is TGTGCCGCGACCCCCTCTCGGGGACTAGCGCTCAATGAGCAGTTCTTC. Translated: CAATPSRGLALNEQFF.

The chain combines TRBV6-2 or TRBV6-3 with TRBJ1-2; a weak D match, TRBD1 (6 bases). CDR1 and CDR2 (germline): MNHEY, SVGEGT. CDR3 size: 12 residues. The V end lost 4 bases, the J end lost 7 bases, and 10 bases lay between the germline ends. CDR3 nucleotide sequence: TGTGCCAGCAGTTCACAGGGTTTTGGCTACACCTTC. Residues: CASSSQGFGYTF.

J is TRBJ1-5 and V is TRBV30; possibly TRBD1 for D (5 bases). Germline CDR1 and CDR2: GTSNPN and SVGIG (reference sequence). This CDR3 has 13 residues. Trimming shortened V by 2 bases and J by 6 bases, and 11 bases separated the two germline ends. This chain's CDR3 is CAWSRQPTQPQHF. The CDR3 region has the DNA TGTGCCTGGAGTCGACAGCCCACTCAGCCCCAGCATTTT.

For the CDR3, the DNA is TGTGCCAGTAGAAGCTATTCACTATACAATGAGCAGTTCTTC. This codes for CASRSYSLYNEQFF. V usage is TRBV19 and J usage is TRBJ2-1; D is undetermined. CDR3 length equals 14 residues. V was cut by 6 bases and J by 4 bases, with 13 bases left in between. Germline CDR1 and CDR2: LNHDA and SQIVND (reference sequence).

The CDR3 bases are TGTGCCAGTAGTATCGGCTCAAGGGGGCGGGCACCCCTCCACTTT. It translates to CASSIGSRGRAPLHF. This chain links TRBV19 with TRBJ1-6; TRBD1 matches at 7 bases. CDR3 length: 15 amino acids. Germline lookup yields CDR1 LNHDA and CDR2 SQIVND (reference sequence). The J segment lost 11 bases and the V segment lost 3 bases, leaving 10 bases of the junction unmatched.